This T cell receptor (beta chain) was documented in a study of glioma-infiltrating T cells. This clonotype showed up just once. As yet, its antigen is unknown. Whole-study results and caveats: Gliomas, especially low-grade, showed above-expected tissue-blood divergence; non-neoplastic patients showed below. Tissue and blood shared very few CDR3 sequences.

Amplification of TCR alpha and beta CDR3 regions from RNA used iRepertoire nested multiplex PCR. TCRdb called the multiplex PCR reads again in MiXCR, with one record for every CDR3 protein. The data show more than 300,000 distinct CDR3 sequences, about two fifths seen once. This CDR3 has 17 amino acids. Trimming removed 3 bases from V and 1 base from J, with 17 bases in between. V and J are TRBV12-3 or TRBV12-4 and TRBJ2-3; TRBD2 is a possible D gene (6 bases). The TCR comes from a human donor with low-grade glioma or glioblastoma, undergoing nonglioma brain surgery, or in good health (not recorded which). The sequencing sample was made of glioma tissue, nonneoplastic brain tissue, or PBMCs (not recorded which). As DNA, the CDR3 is TGTGCCAGCAGTTTTTGGGTCTGGCGGGAAGGCACAGATACGCAGTATTTT. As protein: CASSFWVWREGTDTQYF.